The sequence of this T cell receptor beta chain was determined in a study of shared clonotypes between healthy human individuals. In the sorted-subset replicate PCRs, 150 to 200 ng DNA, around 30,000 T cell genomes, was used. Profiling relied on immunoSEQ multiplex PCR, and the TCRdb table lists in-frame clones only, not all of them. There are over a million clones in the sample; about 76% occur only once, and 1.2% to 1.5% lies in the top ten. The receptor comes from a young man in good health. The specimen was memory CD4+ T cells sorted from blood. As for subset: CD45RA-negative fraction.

CDR3 in amino acids: CASRPEGVSSYNEQFF. In DNA, the CDR3 is TGCGCCAGCAGGCCCGAGGGGGTAAGCTCCTACAATGAGCAGTTCTTC. V and J are TRBV5-1 and TRBJ2-1; D is perhaps TRBD1 (6 bases). Per the germline V gene, CDR1 is SGHRS and CDR2 is YFSETQ. This CDR3 region has 16 residues. Deletions cut 5 bases from V and 0 bases from J, with 15 bases between.